This T cell receptor (beta chain) was sequenced during a study of regulatory T cells in long-lasting Graves disease. Whole-study findings and limits: Persistent cases favored TRBV28, TRBJ1-2 and TRBJ2-5.

Construction of the TCR beta libraries employed iRepertoire HTBI primers in conjunction with Arm-PCR of CDR3 regions. TCRdb redid the calling of the multiplex PCR reads with MiXCR, one entry per CDR3 protein. The sample comprises 350,000 to 500,000 distinct CDR3 sequences, around 13% of which are singletons, and roughly 18% rests with the top ten. The time point is: newly diagnosed GD, antithyroid drugs for less than 3 months. Generation of the TCR library employed RNA extracted from PBMCs. This clonotype appeared many times. Its antigen remains unknown. The CDR3 sequence is 12 residues long. Germline CDR1 SGHTA, CDR2 FQGNSA. Trimming took off 5 bases at V and 10 bases at J, with 14 bases between the two ends. These same data were also listed under a study on T cells in Graves' hyperthyroidism and ophthalmopathy. Turning to that study: Most clonotypes expanded in thyroid above 0.001 were likewise present in blood.

This sequence was found in a woman aged 45 to 65 with Graves disease. The input for sequencing was peripheral blood mononuclear cells (PBMCs), taken at new diagnosis, from a patient treated with antithyroid drugs. This chain joins TRBV7-2 and TRBJ1-1; D gene uncertain. The CDR3 coding sequence is TGTGCCAGCAGCCCCCAAGACAAGCGAGCTTTCTTT. Its protein product is CASSPQDKRAFF.